A selection of T cell receptor beta chains follows, all from one sample in a study of blood T cell repertoires in COVID-19. Sequencing used immunoSEQ multiplex PCR; TCRdb keeps in-frame clones, though not all of them. In the table there are 170,000 or so clones, around nine tenths of which are singletons. The source material was peripheral blood. These receptors all stem from a man aged 55 to 70 with COVID-19, enrolled during active disease. Both conserved end residues are part of each CDR3. Each record gives: J gene, D gene, V gene, clone size, CDR3 protein, CDR3 DNA. D genes are given only for firm matches. Expanded clones get a size class; other rows say once, few or many, or leave the size out.

j_gene: TRBJ1-5
d_gene: .
v_gene: TRBV24-1
abundance: .
CDR3aa: CATSDAKQGSNQPQHF
CDR3nt: TGTGCCACCAGTGATGCGAAACAGGGAAGCAATCAGCCCCAGCATTTT

j_gene: TRBJ2-1
d_gene: TRBD2
v_gene: TRBV24-1
abundance: .
CDR3aa: CATSDGPSGRAYNEQFF
CDR3nt: TGTGCCACCAGTGACGGACCGAGCGGGAGGGCATACAATGAGCAGTTCTTC

j_gene: TRBJ1-5
d_gene: TRBD1
v_gene: TRBV18
abundance: .
CDR3aa: CASSPLPTGDDNQPQHF
CDR3nt: TGTGCCAGCTCACCCCTACCGACAGGGGATGACAATCAGCCCCAGCATTTT

j_gene: TRBJ2-7
d_gene: TRBD1
v_gene: TRBV24-1
abundance: .
CDR3aa: CATSEPGQGPAEQYF
CDR3nt: TGTGCCACCAGTGAGCCGGGACAGGGGCCTGCCGAGCAGTACTTC

j_gene: TRBJ1-2
d_gene: .
v_gene: TRBV11-1
abundance: .
CDR3aa: CASSLDPGSYGYTF
CDR3nt: TGTGCCAGCAGCTTAGATCCAGGTTCCTATGGCTACACCTTC

j_gene: TRBJ2-6
d_gene: .
v_gene: TRBV6-5
abundance: .
CDR3aa: CASRLGGGGANVLTF
CDR3nt: TGTGCCAGCAGGCTCGGGGGAGGTGGGGCCAACGTCCTGACTTTC

j_gene: TRBJ1-6
d_gene: TRBD1
v_gene: TRBV27
abundance: few
CDR3aa: CASRRTGVSPLHF
CDR3nt: TGTGCCAGCCGACGGACAGGGGTCTCACCCCTCCACTTT

j_gene: TRBJ2-7
d_gene: .
v_gene: TRBV6-2/TRBV6-3
abundance: .
CDR3aa: CASSYWAVLPQEQYF
CDR3nt: TGTGCCAGCAGTTATTGGGCAGTACTCCCCCAGGAGCAGTACTTC

j_gene: TRBJ2-4
d_gene: .
v_gene: TRBV4-1
abundance: .
CDR3aa: CASSQVENRSGKNIQYF
CDR3nt: TGCGCCAGCAGCCAAGTGGAGAACCGCTCTGGCAAAAACATTCAGTACTTC

j_gene: TRBJ1-1
d_gene: TRBD1
v_gene: TRBV5-5
abundance: .
CDR3aa: CASSPTGARGLLNTEAFF
CDR3nt: TGTGCCAGCAGCCCCACAGGGGCGAGGGGATTATTGAACACTGAAGCTTTCTTT

j_gene: TRBJ1-5
d_gene: TRBD1
v_gene: TRBV6-5
abundance: once
CDR3aa: CASTTGQGVYPQHF
CDR3nt: TGTGCCAGCACCACTGGACAGGGGGTTTATCCCCAGCATTTT

j_gene: TRBJ1-5
d_gene: TRBD1
v_gene: TRBV6-2/TRBV6-3
abundance: .
CDR3aa: CASSYPGGETQPQHF
CDR3nt: TGTGCCAGCAGTTACCCAGGGGGCGAGACTCAGCCCCAGCATTTT

j_gene: TRBJ1-6
d_gene: .
v_gene: TRBV18
abundance: .
CDR3aa: CASSPIQVYNSPLHF
CDR3nt: TGTGCCAGCTCACCTATTCAGGTCTATAATTCACCCCTCCACTTT

j_gene: TRBJ2-1
d_gene: TRBD1
v_gene: TRBV7-9
abundance: .
CDR3aa: CASSLVSGGGEQFF
CDR3nt: TGTGCCAGCAGCTTAGTCTCAGGGGGCGGTGAGCAGTTCTTC

j_gene: TRBJ2-1
d_gene: TRBD1
v_gene: TRBV7-6
abundance: .
CDR3aa: CASSSTTGGLIEQFF
CDR3nt: TGTGCCAGCAGCTCAACGACAGGGGGCTTGATTGAGCAGTTCTTC

j_gene: TRBJ2-2
d_gene: TRBD1
v_gene: TRBV19
abundance: .
CDR3aa: CASKGQGNTGELFF
CDR3nt: TGTGCCAGTAAAGGACAGGGGAACACCGGGGAGCTGTTTTTT

j_gene: TRBJ2-1
d_gene: .
v_gene: TRBV7-3
abundance: .
CDR3aa: CASSPLGGAFGEQFF
CDR3nt: TGTGCCAGCAGCCCATTGGGGGGGGCTTTTGGTGAGCAGTTCTTC

j_gene: TRBJ2-4
d_gene: .
v_gene: TRBV27
abundance: .
CDR3aa: CASTLGGAGPAKNIQYF
CDR3nt: TGTGCCAGCACTCTTGGGGGGGCAGGGCCTGCCAAAAACATTCAGTACTTC

j_gene: TRBJ1-5
d_gene: .
v_gene: TRBV24-1
abundance: .
CDR3aa: CATSGGGRGFNQPQHF
CDR3nt: TGTGCCACCAGTGGGGGGGGGAGAGGGTTTAATCAGCCCCAGCATTTT

j_gene: TRBJ2-1
d_gene: TRBD2
v_gene: TRBV13
abundance: .
CDR3aa: CASRRSLASGSVGIDEQFF
CDR3nt: TGTGCCAGCAGGAGATCTTTGGCTAGCGGGAGTGTCGGTATTGATGAGCAGTTCTTC

j_gene: TRBJ2-1
d_gene: TRBD1
v_gene: TRBV2
abundance: .
CDR3aa: CASKGTGSYNEQFF
CDR3nt: TGTGCCAGCAAAGGGACAGGGAGCTACAATGAGCAGTTCTTC

j_gene: TRBJ1-2
d_gene: TRBD1
v_gene: TRBV7-3
abundance: .
CDR3aa: CASSLSTGGGQVYGYTF
CDR3nt: TGTGCCAGCAGCTTATCAACAGGGGGCGGCCAGGTCTATGGCTACACCTTC

j_gene: TRBJ2-2
d_gene: .
v_gene: TRBV5-1
abundance: .
CDR3aa: CASSITPDTGELFF
CDR3nt: TGCGCCAGCAGCATTACGCCGGACACCGGGGAGCTGTTTTTT

j_gene: TRBJ2-1
d_gene: TRBD2
v_gene: TRBV6-5
abundance: .
CDR3aa: CASRETSGGVNEQFF
CDR3nt: TGTGCCAGCAGGGAGACTAGCGGGGGGGTAAATGAGCAGTTCTTC

j_gene: TRBJ2-7
d_gene: TRBD1
v_gene: TRBV14
abundance: .
CDR3aa: CASSQTGRGKLTPHYEQYF
CDR3nt: TGTGCCAGCAGCCAAACGGGCAGGGGGAAACTCACGCCGCACTACGAGCAGTACTTC

j_gene: TRBJ2-1
d_gene: TRBD1
v_gene: TRBV29-1
abundance: few
CDR3aa: CSVDWGTGSPGDNEQFF
CDR3nt: TGCAGCGTTGATTGGGGGACAGGGAGTCCGGGGGACAATGAGCAGTTCTTC

j_gene: TRBJ1-1
d_gene: .
v_gene: TRBV29-1
abundance: .
CDR3aa: CSVERQLDTEAFF
CDR3nt: TGCAGCGTTGAAAGACAGCTCGACACTGAAGCTTTCTTT

j_gene: TRBJ1-1
d_gene: .
v_gene: TRBV2
abundance: .
CDR3aa: CASSIKRLNTEAFF
CDR3nt: TGTGCCAGCAGTATAAAACGGTTGAACACTGAAGCTTTCTTT

j_gene: TRBJ2-3
d_gene: .
v_gene: TRBV3-1/TRBV3-2
abundance: few
CDR3aa: CASSTRTERTDTQYF
CDR3nt: TGTGCCAGCAGCACCCGGACAGAGCGCACAGATACGCAGTATTTT

j_gene: TRBJ1-1
d_gene: TRBD1
v_gene: TRBV15
abundance: .
CDR3aa: CATSRQRQGGQNTEAFF
CDR3nt: TGTGCCACCAGCAGACAACGACAGGGGGGCCAAAACACTGAAGCTTTCTTT

j_gene: TRBJ1-2
d_gene: .
v_gene: TRBV7-2
abundance: .
CDR3aa: CASSLRSGEGYGYTF
CDR3nt: TGTGCCAGCAGCTTACGCTCCGGGGAGGGCTATGGCTACACCTTC

j_gene: TRBJ2-3
d_gene: TRBD1
v_gene: TRBV4-3
abundance: .
CDR3aa: CASSRADRGDTQYF
CDR3nt: TGCGCCAGCAGCCGAGCGGACAGGGGAGATACGCAGTATTTT

j_gene: TRBJ2-2
d_gene: .
v_gene: TRBV7-2
abundance: .
CDR3aa: CASSLVQGTGELFF
CDR3nt: TGTGCCAGCAGCTTAGTTCAGGGCACCGGGGAGCTGTTTTTT

j_gene: TRBJ1-5
d_gene: .
v_gene: TRBV2
abundance: .
CDR3aa: CASSLEPTQSNQPQHF
CDR3nt: TGTGCCAGCAGCCTTGAGCCGACACAAAGCAATCAGCCCCAGCATTTT

j_gene: TRBJ2-5
d_gene: .
v_gene: TRBV9
abundance: .
CDR3aa: CASSLGGLQETQYF
CDR3nt: TGTGCCAGCAGCCTCGGGGGACTTCAAGAGACCCAGTACTTC

j_gene: TRBJ2-1
d_gene: .
v_gene: TRBV28
abundance: .
CDR3aa: CASTRDEGRNEQFF
CDR3nt: TGTGCCAGCACCCGGGATGAGGGTCGCAATGAGCAGTTCTTC

j_gene: TRBJ2-1
d_gene: TRBD1
v_gene: TRBV6-6
abundance: .
CDR3aa: CASSYGTGITYNEQFF
CDR3nt: TGTGCCAGCAGTTACGGGACAGGGATTACCTACAATGAGCAGTTCTTC

j_gene: TRBJ2-5
d_gene: .
v_gene: TRBV5-1
abundance: once
CDR3aa: CASSLDEETQYF
CDR3nt: TGCGCCAGCAGCTTGGATGAGGAGACCCAGTACTTC

j_gene: TRBJ1-1
d_gene: .
v_gene: TRBV7-2
abundance: few
CDR3aa: CASSLGQLGSNTEAFF
CDR3nt: TGTGCCAGCAGCTTAGGACAGCTTGGTTCCAACACTGAAGCTTTCTTT

j_gene: TRBJ1-2
d_gene: .
v_gene: TRBV19
abundance: .
CDR3aa: CASSQSPNSNYGYTF
CDR3nt: TGTGCCAGTAGTCAATCCCCCAACTCTAACTATGGCTACACCTTC

j_gene: TRBJ2-7
d_gene: TRBD1
v_gene: TRBV5-1
abundance: .
CDR3aa: CASSLGGSRGLYEQYF
CDR3nt: TGCGCCAGCAGCTTGGGGGGATCCAGGGGGCTCTACGAGCAGTACTTC